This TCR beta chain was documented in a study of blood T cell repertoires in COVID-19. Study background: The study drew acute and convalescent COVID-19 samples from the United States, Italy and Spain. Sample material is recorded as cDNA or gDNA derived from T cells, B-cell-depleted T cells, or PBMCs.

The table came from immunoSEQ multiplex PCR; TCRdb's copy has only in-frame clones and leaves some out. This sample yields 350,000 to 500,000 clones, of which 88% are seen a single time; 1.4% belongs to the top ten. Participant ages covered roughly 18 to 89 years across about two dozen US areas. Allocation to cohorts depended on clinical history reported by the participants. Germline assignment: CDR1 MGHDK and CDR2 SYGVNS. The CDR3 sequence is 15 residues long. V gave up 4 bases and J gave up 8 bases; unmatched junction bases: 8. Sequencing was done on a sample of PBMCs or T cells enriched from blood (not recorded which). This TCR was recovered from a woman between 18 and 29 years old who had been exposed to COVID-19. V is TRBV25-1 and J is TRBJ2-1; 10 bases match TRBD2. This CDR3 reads CASSAPERGGDEQFF. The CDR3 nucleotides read TGTGCCAGCAGTGCCCCGGAGCGGGGGGGGGATGAGCAGTTCTTC.